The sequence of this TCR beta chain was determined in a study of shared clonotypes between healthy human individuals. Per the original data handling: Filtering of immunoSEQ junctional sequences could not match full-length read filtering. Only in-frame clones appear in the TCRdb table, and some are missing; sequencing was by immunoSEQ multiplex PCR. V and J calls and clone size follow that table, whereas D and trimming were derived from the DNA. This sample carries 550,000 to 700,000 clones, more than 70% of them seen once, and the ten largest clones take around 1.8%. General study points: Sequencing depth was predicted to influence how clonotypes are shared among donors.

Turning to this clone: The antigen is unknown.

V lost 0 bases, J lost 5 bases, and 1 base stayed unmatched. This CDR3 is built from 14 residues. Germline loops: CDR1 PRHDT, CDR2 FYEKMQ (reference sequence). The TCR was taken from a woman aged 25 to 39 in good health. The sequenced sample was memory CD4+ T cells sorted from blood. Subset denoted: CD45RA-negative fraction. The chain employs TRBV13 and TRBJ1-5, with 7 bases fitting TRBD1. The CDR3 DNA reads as TGTGCCAGCAGCTTAGGAGGACAGGATCAGCCCCAGCATTTT. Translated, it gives CASSLGGQDQPQHF.